Shown below are 27 T cell receptor beta chains from a single sample sequenced in a study of cytomegalovirus exposure and HLA in healthy donors. 13 Jbeta primers and 60 Vbeta primers were used for the PCR. Data came from immunoSEQ multiplex PCR; TCRdb stores just in-frame clones and leaves some out. The sample carries 170,000 or so clones, around four fifths recorded once. The sample was PBMCs. These receptors originate from a woman aged 50 to 60 in good health and CMV-seropositive.

This rearrangement joins TRBV27 to TRBJ1-1; 7 nucleotides align to TRBD1. Germline V gene lookup returns CDR1 MNHEY and CDR2 SMNVEV (reference sequence). The CDR3 runs 13 residues. V dropped 7 bases and J dropped 6; count of bases not matched to a gene: 8. CDR3 sequence: CASNYPGGPEAFF. The DNA of the CDR3 is TGTGCCAGCAATTACCCAGGGGGACCTGAAGCTTTCTTT.

This rearrangement joins TRBV12-5 to TRBJ2-2; TRBD2 is a possible D gene (5 bases). V was pared by 6 bases and J by 1 base, with 12 bases between. The CDR3 has 15 amino acids. The germline CDR1 and CDR2 sequences are LGHNT and FRNRAP. The CDR3 DNA follows: TGTGCTAGTGGGACGGGCAGCGGGAACACCGGGGAGCTGTTTTTT. Its translation: CASGTGSGNTGELFF.

The rearrangement uses TRBV19 and TRBJ1-5; the D gene is possibly TRBD1 (5 bases). The germline gives CDR1 LNHDA, CDR2 SQIVND (reference sequence). V lost 4 bases and J lost 7, with 17 bases in between. The CDR3 loop spans 15 amino acids. The DNA for the CDR3 is TGTGCCAGTAGTAACGAGGGGCCCGGGGGGCAGCCCCAGCATTTT. It yields the protein CASSNEGPGGQPQHF.

The CDR3 sequence is CASSTSPGYTEAFF. The CDR3 DNA sequence: TGTGCCAGCAGCACTTCCCCGGGGTACACTGAAGCTTTCTTT. The gene calls are TRBV6-5 and TRBJ1-1; D unclear. Germline CDR1 is MNHEY and CDR2 is SVGAGI. The V end lost 6 bases, the J end lost 3 bases, and 14 bases lay between the germline ends. The CDR3 has 14 amino acids.

This sequence joins TRBV5-1 and TRBJ1-1; TRBD1 might be the D (5 bases). CDR3 length equals 17 residues. V gave up 0 bases and J gave up 0 bases, with 15 bases separating them. The germline V gene has CDR1 SGHRS and CDR2 YFSETQ. CDR3 DNA sequence: TGCGCCAGCAGCTTGGCCGGAGTCGGGGGATTGAACACTGAAGCTTTCTTT. This gives the protein CASSLAGVGGLNTEAFF.

The chain joins TRBV9 to TRBJ2-1, with TRBD2 as a possible D gene (6 bases). The CDR3 runs to 15 residues. V dropped 1 base and J dropped 6 bases, with 14 bases sitting between them. Per the germline V gene, CDR1 is SGDLS and CDR2 is YYNGEE. The CDR3 is CASSVMGLSSNEQFF. CDR3 sequence (DNA): TGTGCCAGCAGCGTAATGGGACTCTCTTCCAATGAGCAGTTCTTC.

The V and J genes are TRBV4-2 and TRBJ2-3; 10 nucleotides align to TRBD2. The germline V gene encodes CDR1 LGHNA and CDR2 YNFKEQ. The CDR3 runs to 17 residues. V trimming: 0 bases; J trimming: 6 bases; junction bases outside the gene matches: 9. CDR3 loop: CASSQDTSGAVGDTQYF. The CDR3 bases are TGTGCCAGCAGCCAAGATACTAGCGGGGCCGTAGGGGATACGCAGTATTTT.

The genes are TRBV14 and TRBJ2-7; 9 bases line up with TRBD1. Germline-derived CDR1 and CDR2 are SGHDN and FVKESK. The CDR3 runs to 13 residues. The J segment lost 2 bases and the V segment lost 4 bases, leaving 0 bases of the junction unmatched. CDR3 sequence reads: CASSRDRAYEQYF. CDR3 in DNA: TGTGCCAGCAGCCGGGACAGGGCCTACGAGCAGTACTTC.

The chain combines TRBV18 with TRBJ1-1, with a weak D call TRBD1 (5 bases). The CDR3 loop spans 14 amino acids. With 3 bases removed from V and 4 bases from J, the gap between germline ends came to 12 bases. Germline CDR1 reads KGHSH; CDR2 reads LQKENI. The CDR3 region has the DNA TGTGCCAGCTCACCGGAACGGGGGAGCACTGAAGCTTTCTTT. It codes for CASSPERGSTEAFF.

The V gene is TRBV6-4, the J gene TRBJ2-2; 12 bases agree with TRBD1. V shed 0 bases and J 6 bases; nucleotides not matched to a gene: 2. This CDR3 is built from 16 residues. Germline V lookup: CDR1 MRHNA, CDR2 SNTAGT. The CDR3 bases are TGTGCCAGCAGTGACTCCGGGACAGGGGGCTCCGGGGAGCTGTTTTTT. It is translated as CASSDSGTGGSGELFF.

The genes are TRBV4-1 and TRBJ2-3; 15 bases fit TRBD2. The ends lost 4 bases at V and 2 bases at J; junction bases unmatched: 10. Germline V lookup: CDR1 MGHRA, CDR2 YSYEKL. This CDR3 is 19 amino acids long. In DNA, the CDR3 is TGCGCCAGCAGCCGACGGGGACTAGCGGGGGGCGGGATCACAGATACGCAGTATTTT. Amino acids: CASSRRGLAGGGITDTQYF.

This clone was recorded a few times. The chain carries TRBV10-3 and TRBJ1-5; 7 bases are a match to TRBD1. The V segment lost 7 bases and the J segment 4 bases; nucleotides outside the gene matches: 7. The CDR3 length is 14 residues. Germline-derived CDR1 and CDR2 are ENHRY and SYGVKD. The CDR3 DNA reads TGTGCCATCAAAAGGGGGCAGGGGAATCAGCCCCAGCATTTT. Amino acid sequence: CAIKRGQGNQPQHF.

In its sample, this clone was seen a few times. This chain uses TRBV6-5 with TRBJ2-7; tentative D call: TRBD1 (6 bases). The V gene's germline CDR1 is MNHEY and CDR2 SVGAGI. Trimming cost V 0 bases and J 7 bases, with 13 bases left between them. This CDR3 spans 14 amino acids. As DNA, the CDR3 is TGTGCCAGCAGTTACTCGAAGGGACATTCGGAGCAGTACTTC. It encodes CASSYSKGHSEQYF.

This clone was detected only once. This chain connects TRBV2 to TRBJ1-5, with TRBD1 identical over 7 bases. This CDR3 has 18 amino acids. The V and J ends lost 4 bases and 0 bases, in that order; junction bases with no gene match: 12. CDR1 and CDR2 from the germline V gene are SNHLY and FYNNEI. The CDR3 DNA reads as TGTGCCAGCAGTGTGAAACCGGGACAGCCTTATAGCAATCAGCCCCAGCATTTT. It translates to CASSVKPGQPYSNQPQHF. The full variable domain, in which reference TRBV2 and TRBJ1-5 provide the parts outside the CDR3, is EPEVTQTPSHQVTQMGQEVILRCVPISNHLYFYWYRQILGQKVEFLVSFYNNEISEKSEIFDDQFSVERPDGSNFTLKIRSTKLEDSAMYFCASSVKPGQPYSNQPQHFGDGTRLSIL.

V is TRBV5-1 and J is TRBJ1-3; tentatively, D is TRBD1 (6 bases). Deletions cut 5 bases from V and 0 bases from J, with 9 bases between. Germline V gene data show CDR1 as SGHRS and CDR2 as YFSETQ. The CDR3 sequence is 14 residues long. The CDR3 loop is CASRPDSSGNTIYF. CDR3 in DNA: TGCGCCAGCAGACCGGACAGCTCTGGAAACACCATATATTTT.

The chain combines TRBV10-3 with TRBJ1-5, with D possibly TRBD1 on 6 matching bases. The CDR3 extends over 12 amino acids. The germline V gene encodes CDR1 ENHRY and CDR2 SYGVKD. Trimming took off 10 bases at V and 6 bases at J, with 13 bases between the two ends. This chain's CDR3 is CATRQVGQPQHF. Here the CDR3 DNA reads TGTGCCACTAGACAGGTCGGTCAGCCCCAGCATTTT.

This clone has more than one count but fewer than ten. V gene TRBV6-1 combines with J gene TRBJ1-6; unclear D gene. In germline, CDR1 is MNHNS, CDR2 SASEGT. The CDR3 totals 14 residues. V lost 7 bases, J lost 0 bases, and 7 bases lay in between. CDR3 nucleotides: TGTGCCAGCACCGAGGTCTCCTATAATTCACCCCTCCACTTT. The encoded protein is CASTEVSYNSPLHF.

About this clone: The sample contains more than one DNA sequence encoding this CDR3. This CDR3 reads CASSSSGANVLTF. The CDR3, as DNA: TGTGCCAGTTCCAGCTCTGGGGCCAACGTCCTGACTTTC. This rearrangement joins TRBV19 to TRBJ2-6; D not resolved. The CDR3 is 13 amino acids. Trimming removed 8 bases from V and 0 bases from J, with 5 bases in between. Germline lookup yields CDR1 LNHDA and CDR2 SQIVND (reference sequence).

As concerns this clone: Other DNA variants within this sample encode the same CDR3. V and J are TRBV12-5 and TRBJ1-1, with a possible D match to TRBD1 (5 bases). Germline V CDR1 and CDR2: LGHNT, FRNRAP. Trimming took 5 bases from V and 7 from J, leaving 11 bases between them. This CDR3 comprises 12 residues. This chain's CDR3 is CASGLPQGEAFF. As DNA, the CDR3 is TGTGCTAGTGGTCTGCCCCAGGGTGAAGCTTTCTTT.

The chain joins TRBV7-6 to TRBJ2-3; TRBD1 agrees at 7 bases. Losses at the gene ends were 5 bases for V and 4 bases for J; bases not matched to a gene: 3. The germline gives CDR1 SGHVS, CDR2 FNYEAQ. The CDR3 covers 13 residues. CDR3 region: CASSPQGADTQYF. Written as DNA, the CDR3 is TGTGCCAGCAGCCCCCAGGGGGCAGATACGCAGTATTTT.

The chain couples TRBV18 to TRBJ2-7, with 8 bases identical to TRBD1. This CDR3 is 13 amino acids long. J gave up 4 bases and V 5 bases, and 4 bases lay outside the gene matches. Germline-derived CDR1 and CDR2 are KGHSH and LQKENI. CDR3 bases: TGTGCCAGCTCAAGGACAGGGACGTACGAGCAGTACTTC. Amino acids: CASSRTGTYEQYF.

This clone is medium-sized in the sample. CDR3 residues: CASSLARINDEQYF. CDR3 DNA: TGCGCCAGCAGCTTGGCCAGGATAAACGACGAGCAGTACTTC. The chain carries TRBV5-1 and TRBJ2-7; D is unclear. With 0 bases removed from V and 5 bases from J, the gap between germline ends came to 12 bases. Germline CDR1 SGHRS, CDR2 YFSETQ. The CDR3 length is 14 residues.

This clone showed up just a few times. The rearrangement joins TRBV7-2 to TRBJ2-5, with 10 nucleotides matching TRBD1. The last part of the DNA fits TRBJ2-7 better; the J call may be wrong. CDR3 length: 14 amino acids. Per the germline V gene, CDR1 is SGHTA and CDR2 is FQGNSA. The CDR3 DNA reads TGTGCCAGCAGCGGGACAGGGGTTACCTACGAGCAGTACTTC. This translates into CASSGTGVTYEQYF.

The J gene is TRBJ2-7, the V gene TRBV6-5; D might be TRBD1 (6 bases). V was shortened by 9 bases and J by 0 bases, with 9 bases between the two germline ends. Germline assignment: CDR1 MNHEY and CDR2 SVGAGI. The CDR3 sequence is 12 residues long. The CDR3: CARADSSYEQYF. Written as DNA, the CDR3 is TGTGCCAGAGCGGACAGCTCCTACGAGCAGTACTTC.

The sample holds one count of this clone. The chain joins TRBV7-9 to TRBJ2-6, with a weak D call TRBD2 (8 bases). Trimming took off 5 bases at V and 0 bases at J, with 20 bases between the two ends. The CDR3 spans 19 residues. The V gene's germline CDR1 is SEHNR and CDR2 FQNEAQ (reference sequence). This CDR3 reads CASSDREGQFISGANVLTF. The CDR3 bases are TGTGCCAGCAGCGATCGGGAGGGACAGTTCATCTCTGGGGCCAACGTCCTGACTTTC.

This chain links TRBV6-1 with TRBJ2-3, with 13 positions matching TRBD2. The CDR3 contains 19 residues. CDR1 is MNHNS and CDR2 is SASEGT in the germline V gene. The junction had 11 bases not matched to a gene; V was cut back by 0 bases and J by 5 bases. CDR3 DNA sequence: TGTGCCAGCAGTGAAGCGCATCCGGGACTAGCGGGGTTGGTAGATACGCAGTATTTT. Protein product: CASSEAHPGLAGLVDTQYF.

V gene TRBV6-1 combines with J gene TRBJ2-3; 7 nucleotides line up with TRBD1. CDR1 is MNHNS and CDR2 is SASEGT in the germline V gene. The CDR3 is 16 residues long. With 4 bases clipped from V and 2 bases from J, the junction kept 9 bases outside the gene matches. The chain's CDR3 is CASSVASGTVTDTQYF. The CDR3 region has the DNA TGTGCCAGCAGTGTAGCTTCCGGGACAGTCACAGATACGCAGTATTTT.